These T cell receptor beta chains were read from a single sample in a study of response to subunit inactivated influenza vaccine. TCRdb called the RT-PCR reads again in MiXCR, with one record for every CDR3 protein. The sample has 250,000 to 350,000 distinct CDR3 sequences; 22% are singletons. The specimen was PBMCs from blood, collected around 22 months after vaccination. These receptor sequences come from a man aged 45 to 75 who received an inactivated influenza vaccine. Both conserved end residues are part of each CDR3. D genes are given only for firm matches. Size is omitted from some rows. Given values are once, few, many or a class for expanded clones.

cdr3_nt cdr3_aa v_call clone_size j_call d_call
TGTGCCAGCAGTGAGGGACTAGCGGGAGTGGCCGAGCAGTACTTC CASSEGLAGVAEQYF TRBV6-2/TRBV6-3 NA TRBJ2-7 TRBD2
TGTGCCAGCAGTTTAATCACTAACTATGGCTACACCTTC CASSLITNYGYTF TRBV28 many TRBJ1-2 NA
TGTGCCAGCAGCCGATTGGGGGAAGAGACCCAGTACTTC CASSRLGEETQYF TRBV12-3/TRBV12-4 NA TRBJ2-5 NA
TGCAGTGCTAGAGATACGGCTAGACCCTCCTACGAGCAGTACTTC CSARDTARPSYEQYF TRBV20-1 NA TRBJ2-7 NA
TGTGCCAGCAGATCCTATCAGCTACCCCTCCACTTT CASRSYQLPLHF TRBV12-3/TRBV12-4 many TRBJ1-6 NA
TGTGCCAGCGGTCGAGGGGGGGGCTCCTACGAGCAGTACTTC CASGRGGGSYEQYF TRBV6-1 few TRBJ2-7 NA
TGCAGCGTTGCCCCCCGCGGGTGGGGAGGGGAAGAGACCCAGTACTTC CSVAPRGWGGEETQYF TRBV29-1 NA TRBJ2-5 TRBD2
TGTGCCAGCAGTGAAATTACAGGTGGAAGCTATGGCTACACCTTC CASSEITGGSYGYTF TRBV6-1 few TRBJ1-2 NA
TGTGCCAGCAGCCAAATGCTGGGGTCCACAGATACGCAGTATTTT CASSQMLGSTDTQYF TRBV7-2 few TRBJ2-3 NA
TGTGCCAGTAGTCTCAGGGGGCAGGGCACTGAAGCTTTCTTT CASSLRGQGTEAFF TRBV19 few TRBJ1-1 TRBD1
TGCAGTGCTAGAGCCCGGACAGACTCCTACAATGAGCAGTTCTTC CSARARTDSYNEQFF TRBV20-1 few TRBJ2-1 NA
TGTGCCAGCAGCGTAGAGCCCAGCCGATATGATTCACCCCTCCACTTT CASSVEPSRYDSPLHF TRBV9 few TRBJ1-6 NA
TGTGCCAGCTCACCCAATCCCCCGGGGGACGGCTATGGCTACACCTTC CASSPNPPGDGYGYTF TRBV18 few TRBJ1-2 NA
TGTGCCAGCCACCCAGGGGACAGGGGCGATCAGTACTTC CASHPGDRGDQYF TRBV28 few TRBJ2-7 TRBD1
TGTGCCACCAAAGGGACAGGGCTCTATGGCTACACCTTC CATKGTGLYGYTF TRBV15 NA TRBJ1-2 TRBD1
TGTGCCAGCAGCCAAGTGCACGGGGGCAATCAGCCCCAGCATTTT CASSQVHGGNQPQHF TRBV3-1 NA TRBJ1-5 NA
TGTGCCAGCAGTTACTCGTTGGGTCTGTTAGGACAGCCTTACACAGATACGCAGTATTTT CASSYSLGLLGQPYTDTQYF TRBV6-2/TRBV6-3 once TRBJ2-3 NA
TGCGCCAGCAGCTTGCTGGTTTACGGGACCCAGTACTTC CASSLLVYGTQYF TRBV5-1 few TRBJ2-5 NA
TGTGCCAGCAGTCGACAGGGATCGGGCAATTCACCCCTCCACTTT CASSRQGSGNSPLHF TRBV12-3/TRBV12-4 many TRBJ1-6 TRBD1
TGCGCCAGCAGCCGAACTAGCGGGGCGGACCCCAATGAGCAGTTCTTC CASSRTSGADPNEQFF TRBV5-1 NA TRBJ2-1 TRBD2
TGTGCCAGCAGTTTAGACCTCCGGTTAGCCAAAAACATTCAGTACTTC CASSLDLRLAKNIQYF TRBV28 NA TRBJ2-4 NA
TGCGCCAGCAGCCAAAGACACCAGCGGGCCTCCTACAATGAGCAGTTCTTC CASSQRHQRASYNEQFF TRBV4-3 few TRBJ2-1 NA
TGTGCCAGCTCACCCGGGACAGGGGGCGGAAATGAGCAGTTCTTC CASSPGTGGGNEQFF TRBV18 few TRBJ2-1 TRBD1
TGTGCCAGCAGGGGACGGGGGTCTTATAATTCACCCCTCCACTTT CASRGRGSYNSPLHF TRBV6-2/TRBV6-3 few TRBJ1-6 NA
TGCAGTGCTAGAGGGGACTTGGGTGAAAAACTGTTTTTT CSARGDLGEKLFF TRBV20-1 many TRBJ1-4 NA
TGCGCCAGCAGCTTGGTCGGGGGACCCGGAAACACCATATATTTT CASSLVGGPGNTIYF TRBV5-1 many TRBJ1-3 NA
TGTGCCAGCAGCTCCCCCGGGAGGTCCTACAATGAGCAGTTCTTC CASSSPGRSYNEQFF TRBV7-9 few TRBJ2-1 TRBD2
TGTGCCAGCAGTTTCTTGATGTTGGGCAATCAGCCCCAGCATTTT CASSFLMLGNQPQHF TRBV28 few TRBJ1-5 NA
TGTGCCAGCCGGCGGGACAGGGCCGCAACTAATGAAAAACTGTTTTTT CASRRDRAATNEKLFF TRBV18 NA TRBJ1-4 TRBD1
TGTGCCAGCAGCCAATCCGGCCGGCAGAACACTGAAGCTTTCTTT CASSQSGRQNTEAFF TRBV16 few TRBJ1-1 NA
TGTGCCAGCAGTCGCCCACCTTTTTACGAGCAGTACTTC CASSRPPFYEQYF TRBV28 few TRBJ2-7 NA
TGTGCCATCAGTGAAGGGACGAAACAAGAGACCCAGTACTTC CAISEGTKQETQYF TRBV10-3 many TRBJ2-5 NA